The present T cell receptor beta chain was sequenced within a study of T cells in Graves' hyperthyroidism and ophthalmopathy. Patients showing uncontrolled infection, other autoimmune disease, pregnancy or lactation were ineligible. At least ten counts were recorded for this clonotype. Its cognate antigen is unknown. Amplification of TCR beta CDR3 regions was performed using RNA transcripts as template. RT-PCR in the first round (using the HTBI primer set) targeted the TCR CDR3. TCRdb used MiXCR to reprocess the multiplex PCR reads, holding one entry per CDR3 protein. The table includes approximately 400,000 distinct CDR3 sequences, 15% to 20% detected once. Study-wide findings and caveats: Blood shared most expanded thyroid clonotypes above 0.001.

Sample: blood. The receptor's source is a man aged 18 to 30 with Graves' ophthalmopathy.

The CDR3: CASSLRTAANYGYTF. DNA for the CDR3: TGTGCCAGCAGCCTTAGGACAGCAGCTAACTATGGCTACACCTTC. The rearrangement links TRBV7-2 to TRBJ1-2, with D perhaps TRBD1 (6 bases). V lost 5 bases to trimming and J lost 0 bases, with 13 bases between them. CDR3 length equals 15 residues. Germline lookup yields CDR1 SGHTA and CDR2 FQGNSA.